This TCR beta chain was captured in a study of identical twins. This clonotype showed up just a few times. V was trimmed by 3 bases and J by 0 bases, leaving 12 bases between them. The CDR3 totals 16 residues. After template switching added a universal primer site, the resulting cDNA carried unique molecular identifiers. In TCRdb, the 5' RACE reads were re-called with MiXCR into one record per CDR3 protein. Here the sample spans some 660,000 distinct CDR3 sequences, 8.6% being singletons. These sequences were also reported in another study, on yellow fever vaccine responses in identical twins.

This sequence was found in a woman in her late teens or twenties in good health. The V and J genes are TRBV12-3 or TRBV12-4 and TRBJ2-1; possibly TRBD2 for D (6 bases). Sequenced: PBMCs. CDR3 coding DNA: TGTGCCAGCAGTTTTGGTGCGGGGAGCTCCTACAATGAGCAGTTCTTC. This sequence encodes CASSFGAGSSYNEQFF.